This T cell receptor beta chain is drawn from a study of graft-versus-host responses after intestinal transplantation. Study information: Every one of the recipients received anti-thymocyte globulin induction and afterwards took tacrolimus and steroids for roughly three years. Study-level findings and limits: With peak circulating GvH clone levels came an association with early post-transplant HvG declines. GvH clones turned up in recipient marrow; some had shown up first in ileum or blood.

Between the trimmed V and J ends, which lost 4 bases and 4 bases, there was a span of 14 bases. The CDR3 is 15 residues long. Germline CDR1 is LNHDA and CDR2 is SQIVND (reference sequence). In regard to this clone: Its antigen is undetermined.

Sequenced by immunoSEQ multiplex PCR; TCRdb stores in-frame clones only, minus some. This sample has around 30,000 clones, with roughly 85% found just once. Source: PBMCs, taken about 420 days after intestinal transplantation. This receptor was identified in a human patient who received an intestinal transplant, so some T cells may come from the graft donor. The chain is built from TRBV19 and TRBJ2-1; D might be TRBD2 (6 bases). In nucleotides, the CDR3 is TGTGCCAGTAGTACCGGGCGGGCGGGGTACAATGAGCAGTTCTTC. Translating it yields CASSTGRAGYNEQFF. Combining the CDR3 with reference TRBV19 and TRBJ2-1 gives the whole variable domain DGGITQSPKYLFRKEGQNVTLSCEQNLNHDAMYWYRQDPGQGLRLIYYSQIVNDFQKGDIAEGYSVSREKKESFPLTVTSAQKNPTAFYLCASSTGRAGYNEQFFGPGTRLTVL.